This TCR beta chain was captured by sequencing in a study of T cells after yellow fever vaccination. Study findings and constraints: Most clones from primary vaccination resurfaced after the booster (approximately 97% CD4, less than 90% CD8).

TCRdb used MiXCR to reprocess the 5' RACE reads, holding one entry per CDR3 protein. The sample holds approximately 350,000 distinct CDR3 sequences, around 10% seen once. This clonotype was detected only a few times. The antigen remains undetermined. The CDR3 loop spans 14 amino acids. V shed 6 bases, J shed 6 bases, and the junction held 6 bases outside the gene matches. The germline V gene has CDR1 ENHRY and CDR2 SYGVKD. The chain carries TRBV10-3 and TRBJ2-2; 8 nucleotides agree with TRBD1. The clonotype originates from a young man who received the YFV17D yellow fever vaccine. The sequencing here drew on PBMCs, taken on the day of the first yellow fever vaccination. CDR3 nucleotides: TGTGCCATCAGAAAGGACAGGGAGGCCGGGGAGCTGTTTTTT. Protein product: CAIRKDREAGELFF.